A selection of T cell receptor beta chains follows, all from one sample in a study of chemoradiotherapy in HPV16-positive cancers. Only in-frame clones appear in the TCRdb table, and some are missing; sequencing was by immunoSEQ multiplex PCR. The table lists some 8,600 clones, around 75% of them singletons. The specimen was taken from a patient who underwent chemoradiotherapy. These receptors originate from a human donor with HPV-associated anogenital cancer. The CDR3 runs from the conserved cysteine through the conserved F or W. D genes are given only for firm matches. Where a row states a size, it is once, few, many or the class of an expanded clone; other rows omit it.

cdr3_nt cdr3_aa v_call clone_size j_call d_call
TGTGCCAGCAGTACCGGGACAAGAGATTCACCCCTCCACTTT CASSTGTRDSPLHF TRBV6-5 - TRBJ1-6 -
TGTGCCAGCAGTCCAGACAGGGACCCCTATGGCTACACCTTC CASSPDRDPYGYTF TRBV2 - TRBJ1-2 TRBD1
TGTGCCAGCAACAAGGGGGCTAGCGGGCTCCCGCCGGGAGACGAGCAGTACTTC CASNKGASGLPPGDEQYF TRBV21-1 - TRBJ2-7 -
TGTGCCTCCACGACAACTAACTATGGCTACACCTTC CASTTTNYGYTF TRBV30 - TRBJ1-2 -
TGTGCCAGCAGCTTGCTAGCGGGAGGCCAGTACGAGCAGTACTTC CASSLLAGGQYEQYF TRBV28 - TRBJ2-7 TRBD2
TGTGCCAGCAGCCCGGCTCGAGCCGGTACGCAGTATTTT CASSPARAGTQYF TRBV5-4 - TRBJ2-3 -
TGTGCCAGCAGTTTCTGGGGCAGGGGGCTCTCCCTGCAGCATTTT CASSFWGRGLSLQHF TRBV28 - TRBJ1-5 TRBD1
TGTGCCAGCAGTTTAGGGACTAGCGGGAGGGGTGAGCAGTTCTTC CASSLGTSGRGEQFF TRBV27 few TRBJ2-1 TRBD2
TGCGCCAGCAGCCCTGGACGGGCGGGGGGCCTCACAGATACGCAGTATTTT CASSPGRAGGLTDTQYF TRBV5-1 - TRBJ2-3 TRBD2
TGTGCCAGGCGATCTACACTACGTAGAGGGAGAGCCCCAGAGACCCAGTACTTC CARRSTLRRGRAPETQYF TRBV5-3 few TRBJ2-5 -
TGTGCCAGCAGTTGGGGCAGGGTGGATGGACAGCCCCAGCATTTT CASSWGRVDGQPQHF TRBV28 - TRBJ1-5 -
TGTGCCAGCAGCTTGGACAGGGGCGGCTACACCTTC CASSLDRGGYTF TRBV5-4 - TRBJ1-2 TRBD1
TGCGCCAGCAGCTTGGAGGGCGGGGGGCCCTACAATGAGCAGTTCTTC CASSLEGGGPYNEQFF TRBV5-1 - TRBJ2-1 TRBD2
TGTGCCAGTAGTATAGGGGGCGGGAGGGTCTACAATGAGCAGTTCTTC CASSIGGGRVYNEQFF TRBV19 few TRBJ2-1 TRBD2
TGTGCCAGCAGCCACCTCGATACGCAGTATTTT CASSHLDTQYF TRBV27 - TRBJ2-3 -
TGTGCCAGTAGTGTCCTAGAGGGGGGCACAATGATGGAGCAGTTCTTC CASSVLEGGTMMEQFF TRBV19 once TRBJ2-1 -
TGTGCCAGCGGGGGAGGGATACAAGAGACCCAGTACTTC CASGGGIQETQYF TRBV11-2 - TRBJ2-5 TRBD2
TGTGCCAGCAGCCCCAGGACTAGCGGGGCCTACGAGCAGTACTTC CASSPRTSGAYEQYF TRBV9 - TRBJ2-7 TRBD2
TGTGCCAGCAGCCGGGACTGGAACACTGAAGCTTTCTTT CASSRDWNTEAFF TRBV7-2 - TRBJ1-1 -
TGTGCCAGTAGTGAATCAGGGACAACCCAGGAAGCTTTCTTT CASSESGTTQEAFF TRBV19 few TRBJ1-1 -
TGTGCCAGCAGGGAGGACAGGGTGGTCCCTGAAGCTTTCTTT CASREDRVVPEAFF TRBV6-6 - TRBJ1-1 TRBD1
TGTGCCAGCAGCTACCGCCGGGCCCAGGCGAGCACCGGGGAGCTGTTTTTT CASSYRRAQASTGELFF TRBV4-2 - TRBJ2-2 -
TGTGCCAGCAGAATAGGACGACCGAACACCGGGGAGCTGTTTTTT CASRIGRPNTGELFF TRBV5-4 - TRBJ2-2 -
TGTGCCAGCAGCTTTACCCACAGGGTGTTGAGTGAAAAACTGTTTTTT CASSFTHRVLSEKLFF TRBV12-1 - TRBJ1-4 -
TGCAGCGTTGACACGACAGGGTCAGGAAACACCATATATTTT CSVDTTGSGNTIYF TRBV29-1 - TRBJ1-3 TRBD1
TGTGCCTGGAGTTTCCGTGAATGGGTGGGTGTCACTGAAGCTTTCTTT CAWSFREWVGVTEAFF TRBV30 - TRBJ1-1 -
TGCGCCAGCAGCTTGGCCGGGGGGACAAGCACAGATACGCAGTATTTT CASSLAGGTSTDTQYF TRBV5-1 - TRBJ2-3 -
TGCGCCAGCAGTGAGGTAGCGGGGGTCAATGAGCAGTTCTTC CASSEVAGVNEQFF TRBV10-1 - TRBJ2-1 TRBD2
TGTGCCAGCAGCTTAGTAGGCGGGGGCACAGATACGCAGTATTTT CASSLVGGGTDTQYF TRBV7-2 - TRBJ2-3 -